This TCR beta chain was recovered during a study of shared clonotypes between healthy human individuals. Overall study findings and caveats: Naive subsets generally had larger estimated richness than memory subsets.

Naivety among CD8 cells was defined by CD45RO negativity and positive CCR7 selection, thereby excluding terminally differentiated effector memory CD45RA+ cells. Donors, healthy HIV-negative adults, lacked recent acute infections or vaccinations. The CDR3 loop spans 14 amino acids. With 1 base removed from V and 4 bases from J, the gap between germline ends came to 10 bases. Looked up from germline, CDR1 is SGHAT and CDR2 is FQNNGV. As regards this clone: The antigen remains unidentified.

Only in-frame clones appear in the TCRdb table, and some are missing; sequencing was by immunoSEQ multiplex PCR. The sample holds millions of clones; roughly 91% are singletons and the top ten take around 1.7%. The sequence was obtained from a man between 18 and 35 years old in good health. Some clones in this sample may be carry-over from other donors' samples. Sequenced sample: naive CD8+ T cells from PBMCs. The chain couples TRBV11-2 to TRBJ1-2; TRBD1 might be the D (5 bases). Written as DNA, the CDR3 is TGTGCCAGCAGCTTAGTTGCCGGGGGCTATGGCTACACCTTC. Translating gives CASSLVAGGYGYTF.